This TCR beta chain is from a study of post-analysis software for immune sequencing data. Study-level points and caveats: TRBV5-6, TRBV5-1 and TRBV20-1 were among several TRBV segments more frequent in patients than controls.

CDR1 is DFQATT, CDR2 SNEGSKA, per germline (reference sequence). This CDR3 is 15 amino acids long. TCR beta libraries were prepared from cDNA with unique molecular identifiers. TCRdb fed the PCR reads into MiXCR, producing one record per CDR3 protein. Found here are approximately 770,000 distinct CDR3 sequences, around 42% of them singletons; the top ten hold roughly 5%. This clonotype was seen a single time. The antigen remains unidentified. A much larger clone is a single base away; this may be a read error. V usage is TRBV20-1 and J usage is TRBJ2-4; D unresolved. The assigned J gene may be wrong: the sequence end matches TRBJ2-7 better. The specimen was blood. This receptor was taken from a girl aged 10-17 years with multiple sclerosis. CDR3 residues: CSARDASNGSYEQYF. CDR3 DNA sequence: TGCAGTGCTAGAGATGCGAGTAACGGCAGCTACGAGCAGTACTTC.